The entry below describes one T cell receptor (beta chain). Profiled with immunoSEQ multiplex PCR; TCRdb holds only in-frame clones, not every one. The sample contains about 34,000 clones, 80% to 95% of which appear only once. This sample was included in a study of blood T cell repertoires in COVID-19. Turning to the study itself: Samples taken during acute and convalescent COVID-19 were collected in the United States, Italy and Spain. T cells, B-cell-depleted T cells, or PBMCs supplied cDNA or gDNA.

The CDR3 loop spans 13 amino acids. Germline-derived CDR1 and CDR2 are SGHRS and YFSETQ. This receptor was identified in a man aged 80 or over with acute or convalescent COVID-19. This chain links TRBV5-1 with TRBJ1-2; possible D gene TRBD1, 6 bases. The specimen was peripheral blood. The chain's CDR3 is CARQGHLSPRYTF. CDR3 sequence (DNA): TGCGCTCGCCAGGGACACCTCTCACCCCGCTACACCTTC. Filled out from reference TRBV5-1 and TRBJ1-2, the complete variable domain reads KAGVTQTPRYLIKTRGQQVTLSCSPISGHRSVSWYQQTPGQGLQFLFEYFSETQRNKGNFPGRFSGRQFSNSRSEMNVSTLELGDSALYLCARQGHLSPRYTFGSGTRLTVV.